The 26 T cell receptor beta chains below all came from one sample that was sequenced in a study of cytomegalovirus exposure and HLA in healthy donors listed by TCRdb under 2017. Libraries were constructed by the immunoSEQ multiplex PCR assay. The multiplex PCR relied on a mix of 60 forward primers for TCR Vbeta segments and 13 reverse primers for TCR Jbeta segments. As stored in TCRdb, this immuneACCESS dataset retains in-frame rearrangements with V and J assigned. A fraction of the clones does not appear; measured against another copy, unresolved V genes explain less than half of the discrepancy, and the remainder lacks a known reason. This sample lists tens of thousands of clones; around 86% were detected once. Approximately 10% of the sample belongs to the ten largest clones. Sequencing input: PBMCs. Receptor source: a man between 25 and 39 years old in good health and CMV-seropositive.

This chain connects TRBV13 to TRBJ2-1; 10 nucleotides agree with TRBD2. J gave up 3 bases and V 1 base, and 9 bases lay outside the gene matches. The CDR3 runs 18 residues. CDR1 and CDR2 from the germline V gene are PRHDT and FYEKMQ (reference sequence). This chain's CDR3 is CASSLERGTSVDYNEQFF. As DNA, the CDR3 is TGTGCCAGCAGCTTAGAGAGGGGGACTAGCGTGGACTACAATGAGCAGTTCTTC.

This clone has more than one count but fewer than ten. This sequence joins TRBV15 and TRBJ2-4, with a possible D match to TRBD1 (5 bases). The germline gives CDR1 LNHNV, CDR2 YYDKDF (reference sequence). This CDR3 has 16 amino acids. V lost 5 bases, J lost 0 bases, and 14 bases lay in between. CDR3 in amino acids: CATSDQGPLAKNIQYF. The CDR3 nucleotides are TGTGCCACCAGCGACCAGGGCCCTCTAGCCAAAAACATTCAGTACTTC.

This clone was counted a few times. The chain carries TRBV6-1 and TRBJ1-2; 7 bases fit TRBD1. Trimming removed 2 bases from V and 4 bases from J; junction bases left unmatched: 7. This CDR3 is 15 amino acids long. Germline V gene data show CDR1 as MNHNS and CDR2 as SASEGT. The CDR3 DNA follows: TGTGCCAGCAGTGAATCATATGACAGGGTCTATGGCTACACCTTC. Translated, it gives CASSESYDRVYGYTF.

V is TRBV28 and J is TRBJ1-5; 10 positions match TRBD1. The CDR3 contains 16 residues. Per the germline V gene, CDR1 is MDHEN and CDR2 is SYDVKM. V shed 6 bases and J 3 bases; nucleotides not matched to a gene: 8. CDR3 DNA: TGTGCCAGCAGACCCCCGGGACAGGGGTTCAATCAGCCCCAGCATTTT. It is translated as CASRPPGQGFNQPQHF.

This clone was seen a handful of times. The CDR3 coding sequence is TGTGCCAGCAGTCCCTCTCGGGGGGGGTGGGCTGAAGCTTTCTTT. Amino acid sequence: CASSPSRGGWAEAFF. The V gene is TRBV6-5, the J gene TRBJ1-1; the D gene is possibly TRBD1 (5 bases). CDR3 size: 15 residues. Trimming removed 5 bases from V and 6 bases from J, with 19 bases in between. CDR1 is MNHEY and CDR2 is SVGAGI in the germline V gene.

J is TRBJ2-5 and V is TRBV7-6; no definite D call. The CDR3 has 17 amino acids. The V and J ends lost 5 bases and 3 bases respectively, with 22 bases between them. Germline lookup yields CDR1 SGHVS and CDR2 FNYEAQ. Here the CDR3 DNA reads TGTGCCAGCAGCCCCACTTTGGCGGCACATTGGGAAGAGACCCAGTACTTC. Protein sequence: CASSPTLAAHWEETQYF.

The table lists this clone with a count of one. This chain links TRBV27 with TRBJ2-7, with D possibly TRBD2 on 5 matching bases. CDR1 is MNHEY and CDR2 is SMNVEV in the germline V gene (reference sequence). The CDR3 extends over 14 amino acids. V was cut by 3 bases and J by 0 bases, with 9 bases left in between. The CDR3 sequence is CASSLNSASYEQYF. Here the CDR3 DNA reads TGTGCCAGCAGTTTGAATAGCGCCTCCTACGAGCAGTACTTC.

The chain links TRBV5-4 to TRBJ2-2; the match to TRBD2 covers 12 bases. J gave up 4 bases and V 4 bases, and 2 bases lay outside the gene matches. There are 15 residues in the CDR3. The germline CDR1 and CDR2 sequences are SGHNT and YYREEE (reference sequence). DNA for the CDR3: TGTGCCAGCAGCCAGGGACTAGCGGGCACCGGGGAGCTGTTTTTT. This gives the protein CASSQGLAGTGELFF.

This clone was observed a handful of times. The gene calls are TRBV7-2 and TRBJ2-1, with 10 bases matching TRBD2. Germline V gene sequence: CDR1 SGHTA, CDR2 FQGNSA. This CDR3 region has 14 residues. V was pared by 4 bases and J by 9 bases, with 6 bases of the junction left unmatched. The CDR3 sequence is CASSSGLAPSEQFF. CDR3 nucleotide sequence: TGTGCCAGCAGCTCGGGACTAGCGCCGAGTGAGCAGTTCTTC.

This sequence joins TRBV27 and TRBJ2-2, with D tentatively TRBD1 (6 bases). CDR3 length: 15 residues. V was pared by 5 bases and J by 4 bases, with 14 bases between. Germline V lookup: CDR1 MNHEY, CDR2 SMNVEV (reference sequence). The CDR3 sequence is CASSPNRVGTGELFF. In DNA form, the CDR3 reads TGTGCCAGCAGTCCAAACAGGGTGGGCACCGGGGAGCTGTTTTTT.

The chain uses TRBV6-5 and TRBJ1-1, with D possibly TRBD1 on 5 matching bases. Trimming cost V 6 bases and J 5 bases, with 16 bases left between them. The CDR3 length is 14 residues. Germline V gives CDR1 MNHEY, CDR2 SVGAGI. CDR3 bases: TGTGCCAGCAGCCAAACAGGTTGGGTGACTGAAGCTTTCTTT. Residues: CASSQTGWVTEAFF.

This rearrangement joins TRBV9 to TRBJ2-3, with 8 positions matching TRBD2. The CDR3 consists of 14 residues. J was trimmed by 4 bases and V by 2 bases; bases with no gene match: 3. Germline V CDR1 and CDR2: SGDLS, YYNGEE. As DNA, the CDR3 is TGTGCCAGCAGCGTGGGGACTAGTTCAGATACGCAGTATTTT. This translates into CASSVGTSSDTQYF. The complete variable domain, with remaining parts taken from reference TRBV9 and TRBJ2-3, reads DSGVTQTPKHLITATGQRVTLRCSPRSGDLSVYWYQQSLDQGLQFLIQYYNGEERAKGNILERFSAQQFPDLHSELNLSSLELGDSALYFCASSVGTSSDTQYFGPGTRLTVL.

The rearrangement joins TRBV7-8 to TRBJ2-7; D is uncertain. CDR1 SGHVS and CDR2 FQNEAQ come from the germline V gene. This CDR3 spans 14 amino acids. With 8 bases removed from V and 2 bases from J, the gap between germline ends came to 16 bases. CDR3 bases: TGTGCCAGCGCGTCCCATGGGCCTACCTACGAGCAGTACTTC. Translating it yields CASASHGPTYEQYF.

The chain joins TRBV28 to TRBJ2-5, with TRBD1 identical over 7 bases. Looked up from germline, CDR1 is MDHEN and CDR2 is SYDVKM. This CDR3 spans 17 amino acids. Trimming at V came to 4 bases and at J to 5 bases, leaving 16 bases not matched to a gene. Written as DNA, the CDR3 is TGTGCCAGCAGTTACCCCGGACAGGACCCCCTCGGGGAGACCCAGTACTTC. Protein sequence: CASSYPGQDPLGETQYF.

The CDR3 nucleotides are TGTGCCAGCAGTGTGCCGACAGGGGGTAATCAGCCCCAGCATTTT. Amino acid sequence: CASSVPTGGNQPQHF. The chain joins TRBV28 to TRBJ1-5; 9 bases map to TRBD1. The V gene's germline CDR1 is MDHEN and CDR2 SYDVKM. This CDR3 contains 15 residues. Trimming took 5 bases from V and 4 from J; bases not matched to a gene: 6.

The chain is built from TRBV28 and TRBJ1-2; 8 nucleotides agree with TRBD1. The V and J ends lost 3 bases and 5 bases, in that order; junction bases with no gene match: 11. CDR1 is MDHEN and CDR2 is SYDVKM in the germline V gene. This CDR3 comprises 16 residues. In DNA, the CDR3 is TGTGCCAGCAGTTTCGGAACAGGGGGTGGTTTGTATGGCTACACCTTC. Protein sequence: CASSFGTGGGLYGYTF.

The rearrangement uses TRBV5-4 and TRBJ2-5; 8 bases fit TRBD2. Trimming removed 0 bases from V and 5 bases from J; junction bases left unmatched: 9. Germline CDR1 reads SGHNT; CDR2 reads YYREEE (reference sequence). The CDR3 is 16 residues long. CDR3 sequence: CASSLGGSGILETQYF. The CDR3 region has the DNA TGTGCCAGCAGCTTGGGGGGTAGCGGGATCTTGGAGACCCAGTACTTC.

A remark on this clone: The junction does not match germline at one end; this may be a read error. The CDR3 DNA is TGTGCTAGCAGCCCGGGACACGACAAAGAGACCCAGTACTTC. The encoded protein is CASSPGHDKETQYF. This chain joins TRBV7-7 and TRBJ2-5, with a possible D match to TRBD1 (6 bases). This CDR3 has 14 amino acids. Germline V lookup: CDR1 SSHAT, CDR2 FNYEAQ (reference sequence).

The chain links TRBV6-6 to TRBJ2-1; 13 nucleotides align to TRBD2. V was pared by 5 bases and J by 8 bases, with 6 bases of the junction left unmatched. This CDR3 spans 15 amino acids. The germline V gene encodes CDR1 MNHNY and CDR2 SVGAGI (reference sequence). For the CDR3, the DNA is TGTGCCAGCAGTACCGGGACTAGCGGGACCCATGAGCAGTTCTTC. It translates to CASSTGTSGTHEQFF.

The genes are TRBV19 and TRBJ2-7; 7 bases align to TRBD2. The germline gives CDR1 LNHDA, CDR2 SQIVND (reference sequence). The CDR3 loop spans 14 amino acids. The V segment lost 1 base and the J segment 0 bases; nucleotides outside the gene matches: 0. CDR3: CASSIAGGSYEQYF. CDR3 bases: TGTGCCAGTAGTATAGCGGGAGGCTCCTACGAGCAGTACTTC.

The chain has TRBV5-1 and TRBJ1-1; D might be TRBD1 (6 bases). V was shortened by 0 bases and J by 1 base, with 7 bases between the two germline ends. Germline V gives CDR1 SGHRS, CDR2 YFSETQ. CDR3 length equals 14 residues. The CDR3 nucleotides read TGCGCCAGCAGCTTGGACAGGGCGAACACTGAAGCTTTCTTT. Translated, it gives CASSLDRANTEAFF.

The V gene is TRBV5-1, the J gene TRBJ1-1; maybe TRBD1 (5 bases). V lost 5 bases and J 3 bases, leaving 17 bases between the germline ends. This CDR3 contains 15 residues. CDR1 is SGHRS, CDR2 YFSETQ, per germline. The CDR3 DNA reads TGCGCCAGCAGGGATCCAAGGGGAATTGACACTGAAGCTTTCTTT. This encodes CASRDPRGIDTEAFF.

This chain links TRBV5-5 with TRBJ2-3; D is unresolved. The V and J ends lost 3 bases and 4 bases respectively, with 9 bases between them. The germline V gene has CDR1 SGHKS and CDR2 YYEKEE (reference sequence). CDR3 length: 13 amino acids. DNA for the CDR3: TGTGCCAGCAGCTACCCAGATGCAGATACGCAGTATTTT. This codes for CASSYPDADTQYF.

V and J are TRBV7-9 and TRBJ2-5; 14 bases map to TRBD2. CDR1 and CDR2 from the germline V gene are SEHNR and FQNEAQ (reference sequence). The CDR3 has 18 amino acids. V shed 1 base and J 5 bases; nucleotides not matched to a gene: 9. The CDR3 region is CASSLGRLAGGPGETQYF. In nucleotides, the CDR3 is TGTGCCAGCAGCTTAGGGCGACTAGCGGGAGGGCCGGGGGAGACCCAGTACTTC.

This clone was observed a single time. J is TRBJ2-5 and V is TRBV5-4; TRBD1 might be the D (6 bases). The V and J ends lost 4 bases and 4 bases respectively, with 20 bases between them. There are 16 residues in the CDR3. The germline gives CDR1 SGHNT, CDR2 YYREEE (reference sequence). The CDR3 nucleotides are TGTGCCAGCAGCCGGGGACACTCCCAGAGAGGAGAGACCCAGTACTTC. This codes for CASSRGHSQRGETQYF.

The CDR3 is CAITDRGGTDTQYF. The CDR3 coding sequence is TGCGCCATCACGGACAGGGGAGGCACAGATACGCAGTATTTT. This chain connects TRBV10-2 to TRBJ2-3; 9 bases fit TRBD1. Germline V lookup: CDR1 WSHSY, CDR2 SAAADI. V shed 10 bases, J shed 1 base, and the junction held 6 bases outside the gene matches. This CDR3 comprises 14 residues.